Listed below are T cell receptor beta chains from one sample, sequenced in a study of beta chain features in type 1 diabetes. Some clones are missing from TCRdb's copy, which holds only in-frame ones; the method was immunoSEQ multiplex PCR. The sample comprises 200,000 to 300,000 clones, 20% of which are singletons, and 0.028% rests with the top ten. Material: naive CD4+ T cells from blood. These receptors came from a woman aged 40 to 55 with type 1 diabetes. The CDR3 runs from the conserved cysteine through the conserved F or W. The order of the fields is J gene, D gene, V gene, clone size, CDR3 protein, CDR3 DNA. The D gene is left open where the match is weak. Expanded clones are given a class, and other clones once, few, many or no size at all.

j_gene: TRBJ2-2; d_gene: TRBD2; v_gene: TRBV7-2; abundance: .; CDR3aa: CASSYVAGVTGELFF; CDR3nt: TGTGCCAGCAGCTATGTAGCGGGGGTGACCGGGGAGCTGTTTTTT
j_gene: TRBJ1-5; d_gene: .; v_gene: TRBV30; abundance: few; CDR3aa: CAWSRREYQPQHF; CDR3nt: TGTGCCTGGAGTAGGAGGGAATATCAGCCCCAGCATTTT
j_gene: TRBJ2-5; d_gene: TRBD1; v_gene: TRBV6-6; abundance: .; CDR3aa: CASSYQGVETQYF; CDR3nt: TGTGCCAGCAGTTACCAGGGGGTGGAGACCCAGTACTTC
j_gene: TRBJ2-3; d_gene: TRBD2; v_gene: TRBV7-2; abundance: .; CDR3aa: CASLLAGWADTQYF; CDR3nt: TGTGCCAGCCTACTAGCGGGGTGGGCAGATACGCAGTATTTT
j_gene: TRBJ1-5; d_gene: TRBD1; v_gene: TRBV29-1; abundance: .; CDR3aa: CSVSPGQGGNQPQHF; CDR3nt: TGCAGCGTTAGCCCGGGACAGGGCGGGAATCAGCCCCAGCATTTT
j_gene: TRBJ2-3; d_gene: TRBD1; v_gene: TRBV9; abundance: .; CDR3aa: CASSVVDRGADTQYF; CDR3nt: TGTGCCAGCAGCGTAGTAGACAGGGGTGCAGATACGCAGTATTTT
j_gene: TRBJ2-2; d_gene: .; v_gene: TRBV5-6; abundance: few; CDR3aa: CASSLERSLPTSTGELFF; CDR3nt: TGTGCCAGCAGCTTGGAACGGTCGTTACCCACTTCCACCGGGGAGCTGTTTTTT
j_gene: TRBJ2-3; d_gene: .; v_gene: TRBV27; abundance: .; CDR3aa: CASSSRTVNTDTQYF; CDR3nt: TGTGCCAGCAGTTCCCGGACAGTCAACACAGATACGCAGTATTTT
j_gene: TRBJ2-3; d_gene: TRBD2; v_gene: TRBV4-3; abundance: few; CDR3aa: CASSLLAGNTDTQYF; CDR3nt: TGCGCCAGCAGCCTACTAGCGGGGAACACAGATACGCAGTATTTT
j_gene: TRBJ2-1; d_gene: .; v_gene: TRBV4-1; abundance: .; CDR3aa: CASSPTGTVDNNEQFF; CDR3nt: TGCGCCAGCAGCCCCACAGGGACGGTAGACAACAATGAGCAGTTCTTC
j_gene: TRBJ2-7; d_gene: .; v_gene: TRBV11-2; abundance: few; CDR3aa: CASSPPAGRAYEQYF; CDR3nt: TGTGCCAGCAGCCCACCCGCGGGACGGGCCTACGAGCAGTACTTC
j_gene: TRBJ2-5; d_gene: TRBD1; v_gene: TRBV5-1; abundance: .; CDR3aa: CASSLGTGEETQYF; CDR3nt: TGCGCCAGCAGCCTCGGGACAGGAGAAGAGACCCAGTACTTC
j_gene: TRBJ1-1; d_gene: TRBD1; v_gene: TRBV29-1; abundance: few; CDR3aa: CSVNRGGEAFF; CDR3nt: TGCAGCGTCAACAGGGGTGGTGAAGCTTTCTTT
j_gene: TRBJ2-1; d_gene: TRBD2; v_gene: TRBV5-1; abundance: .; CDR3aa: CASSLNPGLEQFF; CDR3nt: TGCGCCAGCAGCTTAAACCCGGGACTAGAGCAGTTCTTC
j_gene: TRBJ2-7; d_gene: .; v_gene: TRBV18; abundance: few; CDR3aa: CASSPPARVNEQYF; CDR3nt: TGTGCCAGCTCACCACCAGCCAGGGTTAACGAGCAGTACTTC
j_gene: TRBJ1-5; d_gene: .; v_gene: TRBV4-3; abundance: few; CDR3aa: CASSQELTVNQPQHF; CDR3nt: TGCGCCAGCAGCCAAGAGCTGACAGTCAATCAGCCCCAGCATTTT
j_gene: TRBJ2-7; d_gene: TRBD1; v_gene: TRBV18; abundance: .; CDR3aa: CASSPVQGAYYEQYF; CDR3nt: TGTGCCAGCTCACCAGTCCAGGGGGCCTACTACGAGCAGTACTTC
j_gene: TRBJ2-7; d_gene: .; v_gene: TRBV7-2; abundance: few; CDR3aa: CASSLSRDDEQYF; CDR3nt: TGTGCCAGCAGCTTAAGCCGGGATGACGAGCAGTACTTC
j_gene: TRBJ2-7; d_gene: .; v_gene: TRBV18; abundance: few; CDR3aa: CASSPREEQYF; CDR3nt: TGTGCCAGCTCGCCTCGGGAGGAGCAGTACTTC
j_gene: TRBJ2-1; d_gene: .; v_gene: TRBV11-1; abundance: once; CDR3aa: CASSLTQDRHNEQFF; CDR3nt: TGTGCCAGCAGCTTAACACAGGACAGACACAATGAGCAGTTCTTC
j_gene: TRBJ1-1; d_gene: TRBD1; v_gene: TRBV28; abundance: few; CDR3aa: CASDSDRDSTEAFF; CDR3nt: TGTGCCAGCGATAGTGACAGGGATTCCACTGAAGCTTTCTTT
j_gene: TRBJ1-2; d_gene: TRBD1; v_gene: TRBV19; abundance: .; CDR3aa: CASGRDRGRYYGYTF; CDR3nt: TGTGCTTCCGGACGGGACAGGGGGCGATACTATGGCTACACCTTC
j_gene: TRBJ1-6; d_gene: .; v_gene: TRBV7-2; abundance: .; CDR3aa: CASRPNRAGNSPLHF; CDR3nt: TGTGCCAGCAGACCTAACAGGGCTGGTAATTCACCCCTCCACTTT
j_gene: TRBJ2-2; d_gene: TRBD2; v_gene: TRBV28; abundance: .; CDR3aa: CASNAGTRVAGELFF; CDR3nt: TGTGCCAGCAATGCCGGGACTAGAGTAGCCGGGGAGCTGTTTTTT
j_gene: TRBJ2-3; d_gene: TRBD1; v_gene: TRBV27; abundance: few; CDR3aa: CASSLWDRGPTDTQYF; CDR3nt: TGTGCCAGCAGTTTGTGGGACAGGGGGCCCACAGATACGCAGTATTTT
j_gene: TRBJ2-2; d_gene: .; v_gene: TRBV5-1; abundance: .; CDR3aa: CASSLDGERTGELFF; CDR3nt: TGCGCCAGCAGCTTGGACGGGGAGCGCACCGGGGAGCTGTTTTTT